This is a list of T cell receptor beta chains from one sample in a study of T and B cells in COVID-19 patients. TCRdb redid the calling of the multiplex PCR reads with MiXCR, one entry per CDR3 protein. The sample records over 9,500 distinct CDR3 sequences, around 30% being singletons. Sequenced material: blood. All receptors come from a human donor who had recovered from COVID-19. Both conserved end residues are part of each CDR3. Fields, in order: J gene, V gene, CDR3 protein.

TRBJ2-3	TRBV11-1	CASSLAGGTDTQYF
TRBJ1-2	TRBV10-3	CAISGPSYGYTF
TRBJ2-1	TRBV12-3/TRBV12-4	CASSLRAGPPFYNEQFF
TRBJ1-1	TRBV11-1	CASSTGRRPTEAFF
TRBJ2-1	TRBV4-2	CASSQDSSFNEQFF
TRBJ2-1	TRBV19	CASMGTWAGGDEQFF
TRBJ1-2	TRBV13	CASSGRDRRAGGYTF
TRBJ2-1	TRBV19	CASSWVGASGINEQFF
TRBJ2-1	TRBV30	CAWRVPRGSPNEQFF
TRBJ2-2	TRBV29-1	CSVSGTGDTGELFF
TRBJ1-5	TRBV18	CASSPTGDNQPQHF
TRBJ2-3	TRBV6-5	CASSTRGRLEGMDTQYF
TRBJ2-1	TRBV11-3	CASSSARGLLRTGQFF
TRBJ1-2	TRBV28	CASSSGTGVKGYTF
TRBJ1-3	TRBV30	CAWRGGRTSGNTIYF
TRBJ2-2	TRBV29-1	CSVGTSGELFF
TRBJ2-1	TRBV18	CASSPVAGGSIRYNEQFF
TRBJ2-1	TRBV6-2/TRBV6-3	CASSTPAGPKGEQFF
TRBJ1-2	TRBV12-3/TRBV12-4	CASSTHGGTFYGYTF
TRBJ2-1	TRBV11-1	CASSLLGSYNEQFF
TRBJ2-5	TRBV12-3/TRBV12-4	CASSFTGSPQETQYF
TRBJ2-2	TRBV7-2	CASSLQTSGSPRLLFF
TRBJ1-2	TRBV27	CASPPPTGGVDGYTF
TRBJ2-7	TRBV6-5	CASSGGLAGVRLHEQYF
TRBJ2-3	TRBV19	CASSPLRGTSGRRDTQYF
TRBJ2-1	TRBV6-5	CASSYAFLASGYNEQFF
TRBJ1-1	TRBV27	CASSSLPIQGRAFF
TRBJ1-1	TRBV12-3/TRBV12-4	CASSLGQKKAAFF
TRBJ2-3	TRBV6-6	CASRRQGARTDTQYF
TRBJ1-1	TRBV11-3	CASSPRGPEAFF
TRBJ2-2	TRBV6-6	CASSYSSIGQLAGELFF
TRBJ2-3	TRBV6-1	CAGASSTDTQYF
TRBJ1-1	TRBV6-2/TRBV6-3	CASSGSRAENTEAFF
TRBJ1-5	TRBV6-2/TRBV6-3	CASSPRRGSNQPQHF
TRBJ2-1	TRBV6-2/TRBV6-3	CASSYSRAGSQGEQFF
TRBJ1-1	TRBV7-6	CASSLGKGPYTEAFF
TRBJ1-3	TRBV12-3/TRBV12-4	CASRLEGGNTIYF
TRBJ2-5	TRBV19	CASSIQTQTETQYF
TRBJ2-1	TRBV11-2	CASSLDWGPGRGSYNEQFF
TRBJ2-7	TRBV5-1	CASSFASSSYEQYF